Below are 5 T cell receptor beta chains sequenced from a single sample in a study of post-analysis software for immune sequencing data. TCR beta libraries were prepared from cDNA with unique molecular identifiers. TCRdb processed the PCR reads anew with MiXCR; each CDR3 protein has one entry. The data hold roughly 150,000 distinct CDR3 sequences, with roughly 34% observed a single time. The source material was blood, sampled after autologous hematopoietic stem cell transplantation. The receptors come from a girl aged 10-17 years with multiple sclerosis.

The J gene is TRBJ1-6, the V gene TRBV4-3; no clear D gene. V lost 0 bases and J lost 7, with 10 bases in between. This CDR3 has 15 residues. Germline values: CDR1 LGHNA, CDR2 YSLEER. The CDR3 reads CASSQDRMGNSPLHF. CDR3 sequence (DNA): TGCGCCAGCAGCCAAGATCGTATGGGAAATTCACCCCTCCACTTT.

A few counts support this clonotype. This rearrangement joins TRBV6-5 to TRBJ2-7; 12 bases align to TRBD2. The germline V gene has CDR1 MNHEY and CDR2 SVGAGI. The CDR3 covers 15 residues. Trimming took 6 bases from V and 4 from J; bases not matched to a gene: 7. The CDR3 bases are TGTGCCAGCAGCCCACTAGCGGGAGGACCATACGAGCAGTACTTC. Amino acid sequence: CASSPLAGGPYEQYF.

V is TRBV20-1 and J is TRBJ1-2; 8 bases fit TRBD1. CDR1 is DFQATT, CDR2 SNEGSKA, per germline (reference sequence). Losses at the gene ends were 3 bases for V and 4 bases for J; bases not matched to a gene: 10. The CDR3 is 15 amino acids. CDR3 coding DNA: TGCAGTGCTAGCCCTCTACAGGGGGGCTCCTATGGCTACACCTTC. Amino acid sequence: CSASPLQGGSYGYTF.

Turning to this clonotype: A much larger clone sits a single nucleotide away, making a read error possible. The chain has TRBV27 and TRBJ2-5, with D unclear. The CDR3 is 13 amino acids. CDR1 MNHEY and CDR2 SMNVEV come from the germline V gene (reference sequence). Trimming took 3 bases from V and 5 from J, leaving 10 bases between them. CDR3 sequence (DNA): TGTGCCAGCAGTTTTTCGAAGTGTGAGACCCAGTACTTC. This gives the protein CASSFSKCETQYF.

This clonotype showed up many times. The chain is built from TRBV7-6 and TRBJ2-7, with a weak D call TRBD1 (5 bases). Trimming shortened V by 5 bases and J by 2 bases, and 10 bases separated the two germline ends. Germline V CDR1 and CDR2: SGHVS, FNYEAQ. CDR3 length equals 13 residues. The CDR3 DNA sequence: TGTGCCAGCAGCAAGGGGTTACCCTACGAGCAGTACTTC. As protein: CASSKGLPYEQYF.